Sequencing of this T cell receptor (beta chain) was carried out in a study of T cell responses to AZD1222 COVID-19 vaccine. Only a few counts were recorded for this clone. Its antigen is unknown. The CDR3 totals 12 residues. Looked up from germline, CDR1 is SNHLY and CDR2 is FYNNEI. V was clipped by 7 bases and J by 1 base, with 8 bases between them. Study-wide results and limits: Clonal diversity was possibly underestimated; the donors were predominantly white British and more often female.

The assay was immunoSEQ multiplex PCR, and TCRdb's table has in-frame clones only and misses some. Found here are hundreds of thousands of clones, about 93% of them singletons; the top ten hold 1%. Source: peripheral blood, taken on day 0 of MenACWY control vaccination. The source is an adult in good health. The chain carries TRBV2 and TRBJ2-7; a weak D match, TRBD1 (5 bases). CDR3 sequence reads: CASKGESYEQYF. The DNA for the CDR3 is TGTGCCAGCAAAGGGGAATCCTACGAGCAGTACTTC.